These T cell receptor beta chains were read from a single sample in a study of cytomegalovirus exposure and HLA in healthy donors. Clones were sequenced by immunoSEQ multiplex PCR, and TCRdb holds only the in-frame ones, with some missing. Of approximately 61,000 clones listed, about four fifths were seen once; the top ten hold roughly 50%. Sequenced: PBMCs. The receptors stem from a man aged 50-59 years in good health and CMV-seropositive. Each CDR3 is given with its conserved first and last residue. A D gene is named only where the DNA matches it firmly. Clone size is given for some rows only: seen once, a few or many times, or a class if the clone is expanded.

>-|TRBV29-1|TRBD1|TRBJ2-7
CSVVRSRDRGPDEQYF
TGCAGCGTCGTCCGCTCCCGGGACAGGGGGCCGGACGAGCAGTACTTC
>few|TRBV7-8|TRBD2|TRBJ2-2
CASSTERGLAGGLYTGELFF
TGTGCCAGCAGCACGGAGAGGGGACTAGCGGGGGGTCTTTACACCGGGGAGCTGTTTTTT
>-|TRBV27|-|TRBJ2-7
CASSLETGWDEQYF
TGTGCCAGCAGTTTAGAGACAGGCTGGGACGAGCAGTACTTC
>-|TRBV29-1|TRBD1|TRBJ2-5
CSVEDLGRGRGETQYF
TGCAGCGTTGAAGATCTGGGCAGGGGGCGCGGGGAGACCCAGTACTTC
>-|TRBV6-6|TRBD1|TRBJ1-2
CASSDRGDYGYTF
TGTGCCAGCAGTGACAGGGGGGACTATGGCTACACCTTC
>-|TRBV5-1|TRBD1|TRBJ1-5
CASSLGTGWEPQHF
TGCGCCAGCAGCTTGGGGACAGGGTGGGAGCCCCAGCATTTT
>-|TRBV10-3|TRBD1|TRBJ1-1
CAIGGTGGLNTEAFF
TGTGCCATCGGGGGAACAGGGGGGCTGAACACTGAAGCTTTCTTT
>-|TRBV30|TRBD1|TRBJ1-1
CGWRRQGLGEAFF
TGTGGCTGGAGGCGACAGGGTCTGGGTGAAGCTTTCTTT
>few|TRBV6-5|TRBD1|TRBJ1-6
CASSYGQGRNSPLHF
TGTGCCAGCAGTTACGGACAGGGTCGTAATTCACCCCTCCACTTT
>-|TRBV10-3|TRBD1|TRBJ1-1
CAISGTGTNAEAFF
TGTGCCATCAGTGGGACAGGGACTAACGCTGAAGCTTTCTTT
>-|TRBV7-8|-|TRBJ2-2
CASSLVEGAPTGELFF
TGTGCCAGCAGCTTAGTGGAGGGGGCTCCTACCGGGGAGCTGTTTTTT
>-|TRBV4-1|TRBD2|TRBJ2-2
CASSPQETSGSTGELFF
TGCGCCAGCAGCCCCCAAGAGACTAGCGGGAGCACCGGGGAGCTGTTTTTT
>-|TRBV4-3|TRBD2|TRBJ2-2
CASSQGAGVNTGELFF
TGCGCCAGCAGCCAAGGCGCGGGGGTGAACACCGGGGAGCTGTTTTTT
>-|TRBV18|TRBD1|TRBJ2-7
CASSIKTGQIYEQYF
TGTGCCAGCTCAATAAAGACGGGACAGATCTACGAGCAGTACTTC
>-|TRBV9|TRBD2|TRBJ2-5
CASSDSSGQETQYF
TGTGCCAGCAGCGACTCTAGCGGTCAAGAGACCCAGTACTTC
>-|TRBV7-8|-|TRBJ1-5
CASSLTGPNQPQHF
TGTGCCAGCAGCCTAACAGGACCCAATCAGCCCCAGCATTTT
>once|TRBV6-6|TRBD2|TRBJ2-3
CASSYWGGDTDTQYF
TGTGCCAGCAGTTACTGGGGGGGGGACACAGATACGCAGTATTTT
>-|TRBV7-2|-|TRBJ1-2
CASSLLSGNGYTF
TGTGCCAGCAGCTTACTTAGCGGGAATGGCTACACCTTC
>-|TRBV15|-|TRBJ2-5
CATSRDKGREQETQYF
TGTGCCACCAGCAGAGATAAAGGCAGGGAACAAGAGACCCAGTACTTC
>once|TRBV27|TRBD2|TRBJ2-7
CASSSQSGGSYEQYF
TGTGCCAGCAGTTCCCAAAGCGGGGGGAGCTACGAGCAGTACTTC
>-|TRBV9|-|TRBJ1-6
CASSVAQENSPLHF
TGTGCCAGCAGCGTAGCACAGGAAAATTCACCCCTCCACTTT
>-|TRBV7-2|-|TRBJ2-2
CASSLDRLGELFF
TGTGCCAGCAGCTTAGACAGGTTAGGGGAGCTGTTTTTT
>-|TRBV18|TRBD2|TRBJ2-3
CASSPELAGGNTQYF
TGTGCCAGCTCACCAGAACTAGCGGGGGGAAATACGCAGTATTTT
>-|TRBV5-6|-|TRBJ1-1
CASSYSAGANTEAFF
TGTGCCAGCAGTTACTCGGCAGGGGCGAACACTGAAGCTTTCTTT
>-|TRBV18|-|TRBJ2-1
CASSRITGFNEQFF
TGTGCCAGCTCACGCATAACAGGGTTTAATGAGCAGTTCTTC
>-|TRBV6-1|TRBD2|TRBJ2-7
CASSGGLAVGYEQYF
TGTGCCAGCAGTGGCGGACTAGCCGTGGGCTACGAGCAGTACTTC
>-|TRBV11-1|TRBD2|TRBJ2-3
CASSVSAGTNTDTQYF
TGTGCCAGCAGCGTCTCGGCGGGGACTAACACAGATACGCAGTATTTT
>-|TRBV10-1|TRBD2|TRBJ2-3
CASSESFGGGSDTQYF
TGCGCCAGCAGTGAGTCGTTTGGGGGAGGGAGTGATACGCAGTATTTT
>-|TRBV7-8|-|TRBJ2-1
CASSLAGTLGHEQFF
TGTGCCAGCAGCCTCGCTGGGACTCTGGGGCATGAGCAGTTCTTC
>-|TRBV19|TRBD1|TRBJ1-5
CASRSHRGQNQPQHF
TGTGCCAGTAGATCACACAGGGGGCAGAATCAGCCCCAGCATTTT
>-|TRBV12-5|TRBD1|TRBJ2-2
CASGLARTGRTGELFF
TGTGCTAGTGGTCTTGCCCGGACAGGGCGAACCGGGGAGCTGTTTTTT
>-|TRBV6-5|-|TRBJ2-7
CASIDTISYEQYF
TGTGCCAGCATCGACACGATCTCCTACGAGCAGTACTTC
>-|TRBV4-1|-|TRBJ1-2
CASSQDRGKAGYTF
TGCGCCAGCAGCCAAGATCGGGGTAAGGCGGGCTACACCTTC
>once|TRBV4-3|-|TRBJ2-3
CASSQTDRLPDTQYF
TGCGCCAGCAGCCAGACAGACAGGTTACCAGATACGCAGTATTTT
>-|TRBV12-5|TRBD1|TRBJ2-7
CASGFTGASYEQYF
TGTGCTAGTGGTTTTACAGGGGCCTCCTACGAGCAGTACTTC
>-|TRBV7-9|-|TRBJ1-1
CASSPTANTEAFF
TGTGCCAGCAGCCCCACAGCGAACACTGAAGCTTTCTTT
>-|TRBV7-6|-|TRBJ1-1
CASSPRTERNTEAFF
TGTGCCAGCAGCCCGCGGACAGAGCGGAACACTGAAGCTTTCTTT
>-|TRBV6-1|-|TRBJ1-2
CASSPQSGDYGYTF
TGTGCCAGCAGTCCCCAATCAGGGGACTATGGCTACACCTTC
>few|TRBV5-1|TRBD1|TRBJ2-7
CASSLVTGGDEQYF
TGCGCCAGCAGCTTGGTGACAGGGGGCGACGAGCAGTACTTC
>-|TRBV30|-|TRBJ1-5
CAWSDAVSQPQNF
TGTGCCTGGAGTGACGCGGTATCCCAGCCCCAGAATTTT